This T cell receptor beta chain was retrieved from a study of blood T cells in healthy people across ages (dated by TCRdb to between 2014 and 2017). Describing the broader study: In model experiments, template switching captured about one uniquely barcoded TCR beta cDNA molecule for every two T cells. Age-related changes in TCR beta repertoire diversity were measured in the study by deep sequencing normalized with unique cDNA molecular identifiers. Donors were grouped into four age groups: young (average approximately 15 years), middle-aged (about 38), aged (approximately 67) and long-lived (around 80). Using the same blood draw, the study looked at two additional independent replicas of 1 million unique cDNA reads for two donors, one aged 18 to 30 and the other aged 80 or older.

Findings and caveats that apply to the study as a whole: The long-lived group showed more naive CD4+ T cells, fewer expanded clones and increased TCR diversity than the aged group, suggesting age selection. Estimates of total diversity based on one million sequenced T cells were regarded as lower bounds and as underestimates. As age increased, observed TCR beta diversity per million T cells dropped in a roughly linear way, and a significant reduction was already evident by age 40. There was a strong correlation between observed TCR beta diversity and the percentage of naive T cells measured by flow cytometry. Because profiling used bulk unsorted PBMCs, naive and antigen-experienced compartments could not be compared conclusively. Because the CMV infection status of the donors was unknown, age-related changes in expanded clonotypes may potentially have been confounded.

According to the germline V gene, CDR1 reads SGHDN and CDR2 reads FVKESK. Taken from cysteine to phenylalanine, the CDR3 has 14 residues. Only the CDR3 DNA stays, 42 bases, in frame from base 1. V is trimmed back by 5 bases and J by 10 bases, and the junction contains 10 bases that no gene match accounts for. The donors were under 40 Caucasian individuals from Russia, aged roughly 6 to 100 years, who were systemically healthy. Each donor gave approximately 9.3 milliliters of peripheral blood, collected into EDTA-treated Vacutainer tubes. Ficoll-Paque density-gradient centrifugation was used to isolate PBMCs, with at least 7 million obtained per sample. Trizol reagent was used to extract total RNA from PBMCs, with at least 6 micrograms per sample. The percentages of naive CD45RAhigh/CD27high T cells were determined by flow cytometry on a PBMC aliquot from every donor. Library prep was done by 5' RACE. Sequencing relied on an Illumina HiSeq 2500. A second roughly 7 to 11 cycle PCR used a sample-barcoded 5' primer and a J-beta primer mix. Each TCR beta cDNA molecule received a unique molecular identifier from a template-switch 5' adaptor carrying 12 random nucleotides. At least 2.5 million CDR3-containing paired-end reads were obtained from each sample. The Mint cDNA synthesis kit, primed by a TRBC-specific oligonucleotide, was used to synthesize first-strand cDNA from all RNA. Following uracil-DNA glycosylase treatment, a first 18-cycle PCR with universal primers M1SS and BC2_uni_R was performed on all cDNA. The source study handled its data this way. For normalization, 1 million high-quality reads were randomly selected from each sample, with every read carrying a distinct molecular identifier. Reads sharing molecular identifiers were discarded rather than binned into consensus sequences. CDR3 identification, clonotype clustering and error correction used MiTCR with a Q25 quality threshold and the strictest error-elimination algorithm. A nonparametric unseen species model with Euler transformation was used to estimate lower-bound total TCR beta diversity. Starting from the raw public reads, TCRdb applied fastp trimming at Q25, assembled clones with MiXCR and retained in-frame beta chains. CDR3 protein duplicates are merged, each entry listing the most common genes and DNA. The V and J calls, along with clone size, are taken from TCRdb and not from the paper's own processing. This sample has 600,000 to 850,000 distinct CDR3 sequences in its table, and approximately 25% of those were observed once. Under 9.5% of the sample is taken by the ten largest.

Notes on this clonotype: This receptor's antigen is unknown. The sample holds no much larger clone one base away, and base qualities are not on file.

Separately, the same data were catalogued under a study of T cells of mothers and their children. The second study reports: Nine systemically healthy Caucasian individuals, comprising three mothers and their six children, were included as donors. cDNA synthesis used all of the extracted RNA, with 1.5 ug of RNA in each 15 ul reaction. In the second PCR, sample barcodes and 2-4 random nucleotides were introduced via the M1S primer. Over 8.5 million TCR beta CDR3 reads were obtained for each mother, and approximately 3 million reads were obtained for each child. Thymic selection shapes the output of TCR recombination in a similar way in related and unrelated pairs, and inherited differences have a minor effect. Normalized repertoire overlap was always found to be slightly, but never significantly, higher in related mother-child pairs than in unrelated mother-child pairs. No persistent microchimeric T cell clones were found, with a detection sensitivity of approximately 110 clones per million clonotypes. The study used deep NGS to compare TCR beta repertoires of mothers and children, seeking features distinguishing related mother-child pairs from unrelated individuals. Mothers averaged approximately 41 +/- 4 years of age and children averaged approximately 11 +/- 4 years. Libraries were sequenced on Illumina HiSeq 2000 with 100+100 nt paired-end reads after adapter ligation with NEBNext reagents. To prevent cross-contamination, the mother and child libraries were prepared a month apart and were sequenced in separate runs. For each donor, between about 450,000 and 2,300,000 distinct TCR beta clonotypes were identified. Naive TCR beta clonotypes were estimated from low-frequency clonotypes matched to each donor's FACS-determined naive share, without sorting.

The receptor's source is a boy between 10 and 17 years old in good health. The chain was built from TRBV14 and TRBJ1-4, with 7 junctional bases fitting TRBD1. Sequencing was carried out using blood. The CDR3: CASSALRQGGKLFF. The DNA is as follows: TGTGCCAGCAGCGCTTTACGACAGGGTGGAAAACTGTTTTTT.